This T cell receptor beta chain was identified in a study of cytomegalovirus exposure and HLA in healthy donors. Amplification used 60 Vbeta primers and 13 Jbeta primers. Assay: immunoSEQ multiplex PCR; the TCRdb copy retains only in-frame clones and omits some. In the table there are 120,000 or so clones, 70% to 85% of which are singletons. CDR3 length: 15 amino acids. Germline CDR1 and CDR2: SGDLS and YYNGEE. V was pared by 2 bases and J by 4 bases, with 3 bases of the junction left unmatched. The sequenced sample consisted of PBMCs. The chain employs TRBV9 and TRBJ2-3, with TRBD1 matching 11 bases. This TCR was recovered from a man aged 18 to 29 in good health and CMV-seronegative. CDR3: CASSVGQGGPDTQYF. CDR3 coding DNA: TGTGCCAGCAGCGTGGGACAGGGGGGTCCAGATACGCAGTATTTT. Full variable domain (missing parts from reference TRBV9 and TRBJ2-3): DSGVTQTPKHLITATGQRVTLRCSPRSGDLSVYWYQQSLDQGLQFLIQYYNGEERAKGNILERFSAQQFPDLHSELNLSSLELGDSALYFCASSVGQGGPDTQYFGPGTRLTVL.